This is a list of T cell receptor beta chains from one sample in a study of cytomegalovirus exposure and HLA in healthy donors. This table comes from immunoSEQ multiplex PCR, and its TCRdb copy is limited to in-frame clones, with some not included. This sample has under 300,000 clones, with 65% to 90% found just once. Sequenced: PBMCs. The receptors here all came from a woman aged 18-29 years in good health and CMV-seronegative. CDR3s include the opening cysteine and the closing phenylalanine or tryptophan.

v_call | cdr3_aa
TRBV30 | CAFDKSNQPQHF
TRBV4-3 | CASSPEEGASLGHSVF
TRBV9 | CASSVGLDHSGNTIYF
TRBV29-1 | CSVEDSASEIYNEQFF
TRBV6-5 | CASSYSIDYGYTF
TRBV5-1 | CASSLAPTSGGLSSYNEQFF
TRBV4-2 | CASSQDWGGFSGELFF
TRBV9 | CASSGGQGTGNTIYF
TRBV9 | CASSETGVNQPQHF
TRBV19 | CASSSMGDTDTQYF
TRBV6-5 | CASSYSGRGNTEAFF
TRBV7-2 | CASSLWGPSGNTDTQYF
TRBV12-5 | CASETWGSYEQYF
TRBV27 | CASSPPASGAGETQYF
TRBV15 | CATSRDRSSYEQYF
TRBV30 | CAWRGDRNEQFF
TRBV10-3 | CAISESRRGDYGYTF
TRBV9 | CASSPGQGASETQYF
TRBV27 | CASRRTSGRVSDEQYF
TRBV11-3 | CASSPGLAGEPRGYEQYF
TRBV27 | CASSLSAGNYGYTF
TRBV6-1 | CASSVNYRVHGYTF
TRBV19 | CATGDRGNSPLHF
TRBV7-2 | CASRLLAGGLNEQFF
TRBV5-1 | CASSPGQGETQYF
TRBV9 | CASSKDRQDAYTEAFF
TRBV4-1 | CASSQEGDRSWVTEAFF
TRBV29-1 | CSVEEYANHEGASYEQYF
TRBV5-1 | CASSLVGEPGETQYF
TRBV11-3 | CASSPGQGSYNEQFF
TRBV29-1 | CSVTRENGYEQYF
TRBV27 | CASSLRAGWTRATEAFF
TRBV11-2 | CASSLDLSWDRLTYEQYF
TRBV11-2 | CASSFPGQLEAFF
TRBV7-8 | CASSFGWTEAFF
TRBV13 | CASSPSGGSTYEQYF
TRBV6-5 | CASSSGQGARQPQHF
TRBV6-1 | CASSEQGAGGYTF
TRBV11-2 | CASSDLQRANNEQFF
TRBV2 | CASIPGQGANYGYTF
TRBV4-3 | CASSQGQGLSEQYF
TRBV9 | CASRDTSGAYNEQFF
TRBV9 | CASSPGLAGTPGDTQYF
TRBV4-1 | CASSQDFRALERSRPYF
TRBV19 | CASSPSGVSYEQYF